This is a list of T cell receptor beta chains from one sample in a study of cytomegalovirus exposure and HLA in healthy donors. The protocol was immunoSEQ multiplex PCR, while the TCRdb copy is restricted to in-frame clones and leaves out a portion. Of about 160,000 clones detected, 70% to 90% appear once; the ten largest clones hold under 0.95%. The sample consisted of PBMCs. Receptors originate from a woman in her 30s in good health and CMV-seronegative. The CDR3 runs from the conserved cysteine through the conserved F or W. D genes are given only for firm matches. The listing skips clone size in some rows; elsewhere it reads once, few, many or a size class.

>-|-|TRBV20-1|TRBJ2-5
TGCAGTGCTGCCAGGGATACCCAGTACTTC
CSAARDTQYF
>-|-|TRBV4-1|TRBJ2-4
TGCGCCAGCAGCCAAGGGTGGAGGGACTTAGCCAAAAACATTCAGTACTTC
CASSQGWRDLAKNIQYF
>-|TRBD1|TRBV7-9|TRBJ2-7
TGTGCCAGCAGCCCCACGACAGGGGGGCTTCTCTACGAGCAGTACTTC
CASSPTTGGLLYEQYF
>-|TRBD2|TRBV6-5|TRBJ2-3
TGTGCCAGCAGTTTACTAGCGGGAGGTCCCACAGATACGCAGTATTTT
CASSLLAGGPTDTQYF
>-|-|TRBV28|TRBJ2-1
TGTGCCAGCAGTTTAGCCACGGGTCGGGGTTACAATGAGCAGTTCTTC
CASSLATGRGYNEQFF
>-|TRBD1|TRBV19|TRBJ2-2
TGTGCCAGCAAGGGACAGGCGGGGACGAACACCGGGGAGCTGTTTTTT
CASKGQAGTNTGELFF
>-|-|TRBV28|TRBJ1-4
TGTGCCAGCAGGGCTCCTAATGAAAAACTGTTTTTT
CASRAPNEKLFF
>-|-|TRBV19|TRBJ2-2
TGTGCCAGTACCCCACCGAGTTCCGGGGAGCTGTTTTTT
CASTPPSSGELFF
>-|-|TRBV2|TRBJ2-3
TGTGCCAGCAGGGGGGCCCCCACAGATACGCAGTATTTT
CASRGAPTDTQYF
>-|-|TRBV27|TRBJ2-7
TGTGCCAGCAGTTTGGAGGGCTACGAGCAGTACTTC
CASSLEGYEQYF
>-|-|TRBV5-1|TRBJ1-2
TGCGCCAGCAGCTTGGCCGCGGGGGTGGGAAACTATGGCTACACCTTC
CASSLAAGVGNYGYTF
>-|-|TRBV19|TRBJ1-3
TGTGCCAGTAGTAACTACGGATCTGGAAACACCATATATTTT
CASSNYGSGNTIYF
>-|-|TRBV9|TRBJ2-1
TGTGCCAGCAGCGCGGCGGGCTACAATGAGCAGTTCTTC
CASSAAGYNEQFF
>-|TRBD1|TRBV6-5|TRBJ1-1
TGTGCCAGCAGGGGAGCAGGGGGGATGAACACTGAAGCTTTCTTT
CASRGAGGMNTEAFF
>-|TRBD2|TRBV10-2|TRBJ2-7
TGCGCCAGCAGACTAGCGGTTACCTACGAGCAGTACTTC
CASRLAVTYEQYF
>once|TRBD1|TRBV9|TRBJ1-2
TGTGCCAGCAGCGTCACAGGGGGCGAAGGGGGCTACACCTTC
CASSVTGGEGGYTF
>-|-|TRBV15|TRBJ2-3
TGTGCCACCAGCAGAGGGGAGGCAGCAGATACGCAGTATTTT
CATSRGEAADTQYF
>once|-|TRBV10-2|TRBJ2-7
TGCGCCAGCAGTGACCCCGACAGCTACGAGCAGTACTTC
CASSDPDSYEQYF
>-|-|TRBV15|TRBJ1-3
TGTGCCACCGGGTTGAGGGTCTCGAACACCATATATTTT
CATGLRVSNTIYF
>-|TRBD2|TRBV29-1|TRBJ2-1
TGCAGCGTTGCGGTAGCGGGAGGGCTCAAGCAGTTCTTC
CSVAVAGGLKQFF
>once|-|TRBV30|TRBJ2-7
TGTGCCTGGAGATGGCGCGGATCCTTCTACGAGCAGTACTTC
CAWRWRGSFYEQYF
>once|TRBD1|TRBV5-1|TRBJ2-7
TGCGCCAGCAGCTTACGGACAGGGGAGAGCGAGCAGTACTTC
CASSLRTGESEQYF
>-|-|TRBV29-1|TRBJ2-7
TGCAGCGTAAGGGACTTTTACGAGCAGTACTTC
CSVRDFYEQYF
>-|TRBD2|TRBV27|TRBJ2-1
TGTGCCAGCAGTGTGGTGTTAGCGGGCAAGAGCTCCTACAATGAGCAGTTCTTC
CASSVVLAGKSSYNEQFF
>-|-|TRBV5-8|TRBJ2-5
TGTGCCAGCAGCCCCGCGCGCCTAGGAGGGCCATGGGAGACCCAGTACTTC
CASSPARLGGPWETQYF
>-|-|TRBV10-1|TRBJ1-1
TGCGCCAGCAGTCCCCGTGGGGGGACTGAAGCTTTCTTT
CASSPRGGTEAFF
>-|-|TRBV5-6|TRBJ1-3
TGTGCCAGCAGCTTGCGTCTACAGGGATCTGGAAACACCATATATTTT
CASSLRLQGSGNTIYF